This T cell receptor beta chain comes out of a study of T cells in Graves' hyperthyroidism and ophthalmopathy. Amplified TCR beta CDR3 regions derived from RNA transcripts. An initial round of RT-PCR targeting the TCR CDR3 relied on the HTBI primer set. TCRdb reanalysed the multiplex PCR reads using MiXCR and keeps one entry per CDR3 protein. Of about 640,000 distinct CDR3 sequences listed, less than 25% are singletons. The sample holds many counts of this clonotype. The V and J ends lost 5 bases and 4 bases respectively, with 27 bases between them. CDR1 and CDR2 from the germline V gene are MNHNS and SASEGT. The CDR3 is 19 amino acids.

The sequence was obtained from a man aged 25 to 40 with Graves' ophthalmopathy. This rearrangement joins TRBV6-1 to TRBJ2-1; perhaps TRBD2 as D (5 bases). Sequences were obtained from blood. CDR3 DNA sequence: TGTGCCAGCAGTCCTACCCGAGGCGGAGGTTCCAAAGGGTACAATGAGCAGTTCTTC. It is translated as CASSPTRGGGSKGYNEQFF.